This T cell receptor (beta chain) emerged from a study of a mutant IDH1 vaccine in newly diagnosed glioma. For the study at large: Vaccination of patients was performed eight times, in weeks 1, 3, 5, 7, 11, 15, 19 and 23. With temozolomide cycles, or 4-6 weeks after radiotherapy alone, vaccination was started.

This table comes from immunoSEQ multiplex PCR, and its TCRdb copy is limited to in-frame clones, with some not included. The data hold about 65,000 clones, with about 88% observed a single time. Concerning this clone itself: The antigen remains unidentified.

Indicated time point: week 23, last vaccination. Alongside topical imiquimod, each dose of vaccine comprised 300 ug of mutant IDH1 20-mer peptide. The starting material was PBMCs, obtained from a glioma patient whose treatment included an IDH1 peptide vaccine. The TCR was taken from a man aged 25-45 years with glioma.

The CDR3 nucleotides are TGTGCCAGCAGCGATTCTCTGGGACAGGGTCGCAATCAGCCCCAGCATTTT. It yields the protein CASSDSLGQGRNQPQHF. This chain connects TRBV11-2 to TRBJ1-5, with 9 bases identical to TRBD1. Germline CDR1 reads SGHAT; CDR2 reads FQNNGV. This CDR3 region has 17 residues. Unmatched junction bases numbered 10, after V lost 5 bases and J lost 2 bases.